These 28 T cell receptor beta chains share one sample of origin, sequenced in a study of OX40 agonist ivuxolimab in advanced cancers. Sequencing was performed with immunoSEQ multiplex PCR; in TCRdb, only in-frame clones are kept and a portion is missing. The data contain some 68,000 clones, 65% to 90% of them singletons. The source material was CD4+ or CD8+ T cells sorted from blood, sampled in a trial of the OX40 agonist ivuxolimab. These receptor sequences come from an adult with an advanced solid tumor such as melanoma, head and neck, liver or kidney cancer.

CDR3 bases: TGTGCCAGCAGTTACTCGACCAGGGTCACTGAAGCTTTCTTT. Its protein product is CASSYSTRVTEAFF. This rearrangement joins TRBV6-5 to TRBJ1-1, with a possible D match to TRBD1 (5 bases). Germline V gene data show CDR1 as MNHEY and CDR2 as SVGAGI. V was shortened by 0 bases and J by 4 bases, with 9 bases between the two germline ends. The CDR3 runs to 14 residues.

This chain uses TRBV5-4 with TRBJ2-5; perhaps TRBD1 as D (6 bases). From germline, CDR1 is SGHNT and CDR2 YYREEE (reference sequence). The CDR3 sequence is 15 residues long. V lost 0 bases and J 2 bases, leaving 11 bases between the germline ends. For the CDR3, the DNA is TGTGCCAGCAGCTTGGGATCCGGACAGCAAGAGACCCAGTACTTC. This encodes CASSLGSGQQETQYF.

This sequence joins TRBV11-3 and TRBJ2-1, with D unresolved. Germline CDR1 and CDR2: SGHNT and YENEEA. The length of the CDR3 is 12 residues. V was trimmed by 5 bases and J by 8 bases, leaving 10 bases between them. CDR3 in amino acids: CASSLSDHEQFF. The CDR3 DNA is TGTGCCAGCAGCCTCTCGGATCATGAGCAGTTCTTC.

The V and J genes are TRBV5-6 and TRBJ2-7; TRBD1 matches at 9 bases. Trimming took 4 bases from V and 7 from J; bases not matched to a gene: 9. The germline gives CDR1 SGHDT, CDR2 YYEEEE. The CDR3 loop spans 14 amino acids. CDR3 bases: TGTGCCAGCAGCCCGTGGGACAGGGTTTTAGAGCAGTACTTC. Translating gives CASSPWDRVLEQYF.

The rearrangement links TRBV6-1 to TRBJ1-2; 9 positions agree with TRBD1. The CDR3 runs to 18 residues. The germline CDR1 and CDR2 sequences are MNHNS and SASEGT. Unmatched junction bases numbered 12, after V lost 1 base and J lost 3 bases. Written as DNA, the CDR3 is TGTGCCAGCAGTGAAGGGATAGCCGGGACAGGGTGGGACTATGGCTACACCTTC. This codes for CASSEGIAGTGWDYGYTF.

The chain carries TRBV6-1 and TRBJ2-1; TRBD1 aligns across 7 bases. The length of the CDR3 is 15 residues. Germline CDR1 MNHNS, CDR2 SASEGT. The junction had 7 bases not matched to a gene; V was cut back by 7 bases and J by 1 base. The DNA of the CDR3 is TGTGCCAGCACCTTAACAGGGGTGTCCTACAATGAGCAGTTCTTC. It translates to CASTLTGVSYNEQFF.

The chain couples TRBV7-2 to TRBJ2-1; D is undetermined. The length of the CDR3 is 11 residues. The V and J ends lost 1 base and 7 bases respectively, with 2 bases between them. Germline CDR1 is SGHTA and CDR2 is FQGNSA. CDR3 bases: TGTGCCAGCAGCTTAGTGAATGAGCAGTTCTTC. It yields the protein CASSLVNEQFF.

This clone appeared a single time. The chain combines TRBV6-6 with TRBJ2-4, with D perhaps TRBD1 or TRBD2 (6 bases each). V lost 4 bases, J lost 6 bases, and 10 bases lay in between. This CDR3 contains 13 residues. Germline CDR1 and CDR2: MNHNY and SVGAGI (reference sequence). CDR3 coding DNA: TGTGCCAGCAGTTTCGGGGGCAGAAACATTCAGTACTTC. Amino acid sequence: CASSFGGRNIQYF.

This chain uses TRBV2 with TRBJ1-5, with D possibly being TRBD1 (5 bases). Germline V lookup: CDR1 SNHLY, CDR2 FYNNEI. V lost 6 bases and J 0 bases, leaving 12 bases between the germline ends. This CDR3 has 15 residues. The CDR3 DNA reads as TGTGCCAGCAGGAAAGACAGATATAGCAATCAGCCCCAGCATTTT. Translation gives CASRKDRYSNQPQHF.

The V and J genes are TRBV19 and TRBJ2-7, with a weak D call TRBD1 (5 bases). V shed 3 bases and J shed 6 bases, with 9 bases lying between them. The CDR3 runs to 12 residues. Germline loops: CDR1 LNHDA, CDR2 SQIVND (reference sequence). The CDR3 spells CASSMQGPEQYF. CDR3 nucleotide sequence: TGTGCCAGTAGTATGCAGGGTCCCGAGCAGTACTTC.

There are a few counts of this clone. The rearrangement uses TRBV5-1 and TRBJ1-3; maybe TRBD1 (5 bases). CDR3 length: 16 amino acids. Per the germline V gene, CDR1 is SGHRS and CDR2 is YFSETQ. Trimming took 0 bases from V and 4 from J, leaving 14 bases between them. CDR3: CASSLAGGSDGNTIYF. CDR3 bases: TGCGCCAGCAGCTTGGCGGGGGGATCGGACGGAAACACCATATATTTT.

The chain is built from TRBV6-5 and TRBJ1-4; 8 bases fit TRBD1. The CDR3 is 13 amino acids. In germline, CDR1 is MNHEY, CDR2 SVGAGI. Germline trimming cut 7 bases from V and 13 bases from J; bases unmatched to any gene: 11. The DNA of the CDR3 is TGTGCCAGCAATGGACAGGGAGGTCAGGGACTGTTTTTT. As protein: CASNGQGGQGLFF.

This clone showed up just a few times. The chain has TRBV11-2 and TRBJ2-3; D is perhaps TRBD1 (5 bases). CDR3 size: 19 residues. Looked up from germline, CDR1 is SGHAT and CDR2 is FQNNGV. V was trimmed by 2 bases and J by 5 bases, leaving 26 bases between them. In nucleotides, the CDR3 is TGTGCCAGCAGCTTATCTAGTCAGGGCGGCCGGACACAACTAGATACGCAGTATTTT. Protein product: CASSLSSQGGRTQLDTQYF.

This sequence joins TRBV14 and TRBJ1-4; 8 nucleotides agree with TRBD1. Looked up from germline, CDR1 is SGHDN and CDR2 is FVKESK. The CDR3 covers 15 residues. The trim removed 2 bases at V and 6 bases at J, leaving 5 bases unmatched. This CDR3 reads CASSQRTGFYEKLFF. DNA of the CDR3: TGTGCCAGCAGCCAACGGACAGGGTTTTATGAAAAACTGTTTTTT.

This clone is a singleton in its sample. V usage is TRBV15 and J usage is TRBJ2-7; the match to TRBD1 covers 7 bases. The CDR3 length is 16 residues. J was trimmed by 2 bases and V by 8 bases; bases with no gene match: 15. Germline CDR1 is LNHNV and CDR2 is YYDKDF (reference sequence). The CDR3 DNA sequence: TGTGCCACCCGGGCCCGGACAGGCTTAAGCACCTACGAGCAGTACTTC. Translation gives CATRARTGLSTYEQYF.

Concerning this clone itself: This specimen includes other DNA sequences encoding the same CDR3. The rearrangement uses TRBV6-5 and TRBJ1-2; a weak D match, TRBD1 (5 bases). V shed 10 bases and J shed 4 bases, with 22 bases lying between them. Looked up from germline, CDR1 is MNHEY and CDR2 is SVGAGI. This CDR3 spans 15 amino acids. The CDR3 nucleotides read TGTGCCACCTTGAGCGGTGGGGGGGGGAGCTATGGCTACACCTTC. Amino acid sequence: CATLSGGGGSYGYTF.

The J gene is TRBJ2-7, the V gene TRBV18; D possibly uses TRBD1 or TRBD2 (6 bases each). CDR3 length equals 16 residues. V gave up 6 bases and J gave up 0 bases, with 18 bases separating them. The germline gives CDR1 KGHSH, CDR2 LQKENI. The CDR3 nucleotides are TGTGCCAGCTCGCCGCTGGGGGGCGCGATCTCCTACGAGCAGTACTTC. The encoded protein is CASSPLGGAISYEQYF.

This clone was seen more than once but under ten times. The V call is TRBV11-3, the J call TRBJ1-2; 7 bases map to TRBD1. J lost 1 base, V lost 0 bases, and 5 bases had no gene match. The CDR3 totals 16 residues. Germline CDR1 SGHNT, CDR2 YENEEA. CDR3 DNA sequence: TGTGCCAGCAGCTTAGAACGACAGGGAGGTAACTATGGCTACACCTTC. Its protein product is CASSLERQGGNYGYTF.

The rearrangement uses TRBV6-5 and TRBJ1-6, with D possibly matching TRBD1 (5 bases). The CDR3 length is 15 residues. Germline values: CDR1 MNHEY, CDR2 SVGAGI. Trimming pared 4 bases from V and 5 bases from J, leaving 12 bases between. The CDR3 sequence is CASSSRASNNSPLHF. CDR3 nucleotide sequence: TGTGCCAGCAGTTCCAGGGCGAGCAATAATTCACCCCTCCACTTT.

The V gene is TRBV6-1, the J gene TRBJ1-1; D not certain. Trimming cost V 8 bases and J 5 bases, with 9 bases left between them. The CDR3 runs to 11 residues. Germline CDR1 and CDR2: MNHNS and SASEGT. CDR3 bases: TGTGCCAGCCACCGATGGACTGAAGCTTTCTTT. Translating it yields CASHRWTEAFF.

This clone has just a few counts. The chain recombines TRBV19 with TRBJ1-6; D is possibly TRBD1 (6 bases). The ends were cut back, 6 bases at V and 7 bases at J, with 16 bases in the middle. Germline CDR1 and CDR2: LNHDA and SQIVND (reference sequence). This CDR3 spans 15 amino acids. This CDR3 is CASRGTGSLNSPLHF. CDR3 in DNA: TGTGCCAGTAGGGGCACAGGGTCATTGAATTCACCCCTCCACTTT.

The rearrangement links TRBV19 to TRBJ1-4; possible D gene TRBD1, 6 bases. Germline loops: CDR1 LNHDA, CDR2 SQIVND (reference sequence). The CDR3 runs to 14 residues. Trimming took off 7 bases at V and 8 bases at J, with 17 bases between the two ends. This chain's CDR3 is CASTPVGGGEKLFF. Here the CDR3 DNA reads TGTGCCAGTACCCCGGTAGGGGGTGGGGAAAAACTGTTTTTT.

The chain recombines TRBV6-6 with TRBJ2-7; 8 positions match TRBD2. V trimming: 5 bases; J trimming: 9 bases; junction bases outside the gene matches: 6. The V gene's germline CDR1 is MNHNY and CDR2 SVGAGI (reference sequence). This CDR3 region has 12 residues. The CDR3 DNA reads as TGTGCCAGCAGTCCCGGGGGGGCGATGCAGTACTTC. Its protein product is CASSPGGAMQYF.

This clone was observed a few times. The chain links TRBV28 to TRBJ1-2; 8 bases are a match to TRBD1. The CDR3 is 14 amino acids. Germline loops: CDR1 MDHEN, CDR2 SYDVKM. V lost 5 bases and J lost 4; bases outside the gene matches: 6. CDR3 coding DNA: TGTGCCAGCAGTCCAGGGGGCCCCCTCTATGGCTACACCTTC. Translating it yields CASSPGGPLYGYTF.

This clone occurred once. CDR3 residues: CAWSPGRGGQETQYF. In DNA, the CDR3 is TGTGCCTGGAGCCCGGGTCGGGGCGGCCAAGAGACCCAGTACTTC. This chain joins TRBV30 and TRBJ2-5, with D possibly being TRBD1 or TRBD2 (5 bases each). The V end lost 3 bases, the J end lost 1 base, and 15 bases lay between the germline ends. The CDR3 is 15 residues long. Germline loops: CDR1 GTSNPN, CDR2 SVGIG (reference sequence).

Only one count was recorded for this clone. CDR3 sequence (DNA): TGCGCCAGCAGCTTGGTTCCCGGGGCTGGAAACACCATATATTTT. Its translation: CASSLVPGAGNTIYF. This sequence joins TRBV5-1 and TRBJ1-3; D unresolved. V was cut by 0 bases and J by 2 bases, with 9 bases left in between. Germline V gene lookup returns CDR1 SGHRS and CDR2 YFSETQ. The CDR3 runs to 15 residues.

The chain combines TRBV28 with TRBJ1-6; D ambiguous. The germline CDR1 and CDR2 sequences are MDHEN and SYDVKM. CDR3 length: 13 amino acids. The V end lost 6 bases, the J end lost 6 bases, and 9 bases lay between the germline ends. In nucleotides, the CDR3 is TGTGCCAGCAGAGAGACGGTTAATTCACCCCTCCACTTT. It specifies CASRETVNSPLHF.

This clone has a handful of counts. The chain's CDR3 is CASSSDRVATEAFF. The CDR3 DNA sequence: TGTGCCAGCAGTTCCGACAGGGTGGCCACTGAAGCTTTCTTT. The gene calls are TRBV7-8 and TRBJ1-1; 7 bases are shared with TRBD1. The length of the CDR3 is 14 residues. J gave up 4 bases and V 6 bases, and 8 bases lay outside the gene matches. CDR1 and CDR2 (germline): SGHVS, FQNEAQ.